This T cell receptor (beta chain) is drawn from a study of shared T cell receptors in the human thymus. Unmatched junction bases numbered 8, after V lost 6 bases and J lost 8 bases. CDR1 SNHLY and CDR2 FYNNEI come from the germline V gene. CDR3 length: 14 amino acids. Measured with immunoSEQ multiplex PCR; TCRdb has only the in-frame clones, and not every one. The sample holds 500,000 to 850,000 clones, roughly 86% seen once. The data were also submitted as part of a second study, on human thymus T cells. That report adds: Having corrective surgery for congenital heart defects, healthy Finnish infants were the ones who donated. Usage of V and J genes appeared biased in thymic and blood repertoires. Related research described thymic repertoires that were highly overlapping among unrelated individuals.

What was sequenced was thymocytes. This chain joins TRBV2 and TRBJ2-4; 9 bases fit TRBD1. The TCR originated in a boy under three years old with a congenital heart defect. CDR3 sequence: CASRSTGGWDIQYF. In DNA form, the CDR3 reads TGTGCCAGCAGGAGTACAGGGGGCTGGGACATTCAGTACTTC.